This is a list of T cell receptor beta chains from one sample in a study of T cells in Graves' hyperthyroidism and ophthalmopathy. One entry per CDR3 protein results from TCRdb running MiXCR on the multiplex PCR reads. The data contain about 360,000 distinct CDR3 sequences, roughly an eighth of them seen just once; the ten biggest clones take up 9.2%. The source material was blood. All receptors derive from a woman aged 18 to 35 with Graves' hyperthyroidism. Both conserved end residues are part of each CDR3. The order of the fields is V gene, J gene, D gene, clone size, CDR3 protein, CDR3 DNA. D genes are given only for firm matches. Clone size is stated in some rows and not others, as once, few, many or a class when expanded.

v_call: TRBV12-3/TRBV12-4; j_call: TRBJ1-4; d_call: TRBD1; clone_size: few; cdr3_aa: CASTLTGGHEKLFF; cdr3_nt: TGTGCCAGCACCCTGACAGGGGGTCATGAAAAACTGTTTTTT
v_call: TRBV6-2/TRBV6-3; j_call: TRBJ2-7; d_call: .; clone_size: .; cdr3_aa: CASEGSAYEQYF; cdr3_nt: TGTGCCAGCGAGGGATCAGCCTACGAGCAGTACTTC
v_call: TRBV6-1; j_call: TRBJ1-1; d_call: .; clone_size: many; cdr3_aa: CASSRGAVLNTEAFF; cdr3_nt: TGTGCCAGCAGCCGTGGGGCAGTACTGAACACTGAAGCTTTCTTT
v_call: TRBV6-1; j_call: TRBJ1-1; d_call: .; clone_size: many; cdr3_aa: CASSPLKRGAYTEAFF; cdr3_nt: TGTGCCAGCAGTCCCCTTAAGAGGGGCGCGTACACTGAAGCTTTCTTT
v_call: TRBV9; j_call: TRBJ1-2; d_call: TRBD1; clone_size: .; cdr3_aa: CASSDGTGDFGYTF; cdr3_nt: TGTGCCAGCAGCGACGGGACAGGGGATTTTGGCTACACCTTC
v_call: TRBV6-2/TRBV6-3; j_call: TRBJ2-7; d_call: .; clone_size: many; cdr3_aa: CASSPGLRFEQYF; cdr3_nt: TGTGCCAGCAGCCCGGGCCTCAGGTTCGAGCAGTACTTC
v_call: TRBV29-1; j_call: TRBJ1-2; d_call: .; clone_size: .; cdr3_aa: CSVAQGESNYGYTF; cdr3_nt: TGCAGCGTTGCCCAGGGAGAATCCAACTATGGCTACACCTTC
v_call: TRBV20-1; j_call: TRBJ2-2; d_call: TRBD1; clone_size: many; cdr3_aa: CSARDWATGQGHTGELFF; cdr3_nt: TGCAGTGCTAGAGATTGGGCTACAGGACAGGGGCACACCGGGGAGCTGTTTTTT
v_call: TRBV30; j_call: TRBJ1-2; d_call: .; clone_size: many; cdr3_aa: CAWSLTVYGYTF; cdr3_nt: TGTGCCTGGAGCCTGACTGTCTATGGCTACACCTTC
v_call: TRBV11-2; j_call: TRBJ2-7; d_call: TRBD2; clone_size: many; cdr3_aa: CASNKLRSGSSYEQYF; cdr3_nt: TGTGCCAGCAACAAGCTACGTAGCGGGAGTTCCTACGAGCAGTACTTC
v_call: TRBV18; j_call: TRBJ1-6; d_call: .; clone_size: many; cdr3_aa: CASSPPGLYGNSPLHF; cdr3_nt: TGTGCCAGCTCCCCTCCGGGTTTGTACGGGAATTCACCCCTCCACTTT
v_call: TRBV18; j_call: TRBJ2-7; d_call: TRBD1; clone_size: .; cdr3_aa: CASSPRRTGRYEQYF; cdr3_nt: TGTGCCAGCTCACCGAGAAGGACAGGGCGCTACGAGCAGTACTTC
v_call: TRBV14; j_call: TRBJ2-2; d_call: TRBD2; clone_size: many; cdr3_aa: CASSQDGGRRNTGELFF; cdr3_nt: TGTGCCAGCAGCCAAGATGGCGGGAGGAGGAACACCGGGGAGCTGTTTTTT
v_call: TRBV6-2/TRBV6-3; j_call: TRBJ1-5; d_call: .; clone_size: many; cdr3_aa: CASSFRNRNYSNQPQHF; cdr3_nt: TGTGCCAGCAGTTTTCGGAACAGGAACTATAGCAATCAGCCCCAGCATTTT
v_call: TRBV3-1; j_call: TRBJ2-3; d_call: TRBD1; clone_size: few; cdr3_aa: CASSSRPRDRERDTQYF; cdr3_nt: TGTGCCAGCAGCTCCCGCCCACGGGACAGGGAGAGAGATACGCAGTATTTT
v_call: TRBV19; j_call: TRBJ2-2; d_call: TRBD1; clone_size: .; cdr3_aa: CASSPQGADTGELFF; cdr3_nt: TGTGCCAGTAGTCCCCAGGGGGCTGACACCGGGGAGCTGTTTTTT